Listed below are T cell receptor beta chains from one sample, sequenced in a study of blood T cell repertoires in COVID-19. Repertoires were generated with immunoSEQ multiplex PCR, while TCRdb's copy carries only in-frame clones and drops some. The sample has 130,000 to 150,000 clones; about 86% are singletons. The material sequenced was peripheral blood. The receptors derive from a human donor in a cohort sampled during active COVID-19. CDR3s include the opening cysteine and the closing phenylalanine or tryptophan. The order of the fields is J gene, clone size, D gene, CDR3 length, V gene, CDR3 DNA, CDR3 protein. A D gene is named only where the DNA matches it firmly. Clone size is stated in some rows and not others, as once, few, many or a class when expanded.

j_gene: TRBJ2-1; abundance: -; d_gene: -; len: 13; v_gene: TRBV10-1; CDR3nt: TGCGCCAGCAGTCCTACTAGGTCGGGTGAGCAGTTCTTC; CDR3aa: CASSPTRSGEQFF
j_gene: TRBJ1-2; abundance: -; d_gene: TRBD1; len: 14; v_gene: TRBV18; CDR3nt: TGTGCCAGCTCTTCTACAGGGGGCGATTATGGCTACACCTTC; CDR3aa: CASSSTGGDYGYTF
j_gene: TRBJ2-1; abundance: -; d_gene: TRBD2; len: 12; v_gene: TRBV10-3; CDR3nt: TGTGCCATCAGCCTAGCGGGAAATGAGCAGTTCTTC; CDR3aa: CAISLAGNEQFF
j_gene: TRBJ1-2; abundance: -; d_gene: TRBD1; len: 15; v_gene: TRBV28; CDR3nt: TGTGCCAGCAGTCCGGCTCCGGGACAGAACTATGGCTACACCTTC; CDR3aa: CASSPAPGQNYGYTF
j_gene: TRBJ2-7; abundance: -; d_gene: TRBD1; len: 15; v_gene: TRBV7-3; CDR3nt: TGTGCCAGCAGCTTAATGTCGGGACAGGCCTACGAGCAGTACTTC; CDR3aa: CASSLMSGQAYEQYF
j_gene: TRBJ1-1; abundance: -; d_gene: -; len: 13; v_gene: TRBV2; CDR3nt: TGTGCCACTACTCAACAGGGGAACACTGAAGCTTTCTTT; CDR3aa: CATTQQGNTEAFF
j_gene: TRBJ2-6; abundance: -; d_gene: TRBD1; len: 17; v_gene: TRBV5-1; CDR3nt: TGCGCCAGCAGCTCGGGACAGGGGGCGCTCGGGGCCAACGTCCTGACTTTC; CDR3aa: CASSSGQGALGANVLTF
j_gene: TRBJ2-3; abundance: -; d_gene: -; len: 14; v_gene: TRBV5-4; CDR3nt: TGTGCCAGCAGCGAAGGGACTAGCACAGATACGCAGTATTTT; CDR3aa: CASSEGTSTDTQYF
j_gene: TRBJ2-7; abundance: -; d_gene: -; len: 16; v_gene: TRBV7-3; CDR3nt: TGTGCCAGCAGCTTATTTGGGGGCACCAGCTCCTACGAGCAGTACTTC; CDR3aa: CASSLFGGTSSYEQYF
j_gene: TRBJ2-5; abundance: -; d_gene: TRBD1; len: 16; v_gene: TRBV4-1; CDR3nt: TGCGCCAGCAGCCGGGTTCCGGGACAGGGCCAGGAGACCCAGTACTTC; CDR3aa: CASSRVPGQGQETQYF
j_gene: TRBJ2-7; abundance: -; d_gene: -; len: 13; v_gene: TRBV28; CDR3nt: TGTGCCAGCAGTCCCTCCCTAGCGTTTGTGCAGTACTTC; CDR3aa: CASSPSLAFVQYF
j_gene: TRBJ2-1; abundance: -; d_gene: -; len: 11; v_gene: TRBV29-1; CDR3nt: TGCAGCGCCCTACTAGGGAATGAGCAGTTCTTC; CDR3aa: CSALLGNEQFF
j_gene: TRBJ1-2; abundance: -; d_gene: TRBD1; len: 14; v_gene: TRBV28; CDR3nt: TGTGCCAGCAGTGTCTACGGGACAGACTATGGCTACACCTTC; CDR3aa: CASSVYGTDYGYTF
j_gene: TRBJ2-2; abundance: -; d_gene: TRBD2; len: 18; v_gene: TRBV7-9; CDR3nt: TGTGCCAGCAGCCCAGGACTAGGACTAGCGGCGAACACCGGGGAGCTGTTTTTT; CDR3aa: CASSPGLGLAANTGELFF
j_gene: TRBJ2-7; abundance: -; d_gene: TRBD2; len: 16; v_gene: TRBV5-1; CDR3nt: TGCGCCAGCAGCTTGGGCTCGCGGGAGACCCTCTACGAGCAGTACTTC; CDR3aa: CASSLGSRETLYEQYF
j_gene: TRBJ2-3; abundance: -; d_gene: -; len: 15; v_gene: TRBV6-6; CDR3nt: TGTGCCAGCAGTTATGAGTTGGAGGGAACAGATACGCAGTATTTT; CDR3aa: CASSYELEGTDTQYF
j_gene: TRBJ2-1; abundance: -; d_gene: TRBD2; len: 16; v_gene: TRBV24-1; CDR3nt: TGTGCCACCAGTGACCTAACTAGCGGGAGCGGTAATGAGCAGTTCTTC; CDR3aa: CATSDLTSGSGNEQFF
j_gene: TRBJ2-2; abundance: -; d_gene: -; len: 13; v_gene: TRBV7-3; CDR3nt: TGTGCCAGCAGCCCCCAGGGGTACGGGGAGCTGTTTTTT; CDR3aa: CASSPQGYGELFF
j_gene: TRBJ2-2; abundance: -; d_gene: TRBD2; len: 17; v_gene: TRBV9; CDR3nt: TGTGCCAGCAGCGCCCCCTTGGGCGGGAGGGACACCGGGGAGCTGTTTTTT; CDR3aa: CASSAPLGGRDTGELFF
j_gene: TRBJ2-7; abundance: few; d_gene: TRBD1; len: 12; v_gene: TRBV18; CDR3nt: TGTGCCAGCTCACCTGGGACAGTCGAGCAGTACTTC; CDR3aa: CASSPGTVEQYF
j_gene: TRBJ2-5; abundance: many; d_gene: TRBD1; len: 15; v_gene: TRBV28; CDR3nt: TGTGCCAGCAGTTTAATACAGGGGGGACAAGAGACCCAGTACTTC; CDR3aa: CASSLIQGGQETQYF
j_gene: TRBJ2-7; abundance: -; d_gene: -; len: 15; v_gene: TRBV23-1; CDR3nt: TGCGCCAGCAGTCCCCCGGACTCCGTGGCCTACGAGCAGTACTTC; CDR3aa: CASSPPDSVAYEQYF
j_gene: TRBJ2-7; abundance: -; d_gene: TRBD2; len: 17; v_gene: TRBV5-3; CDR3nt: TGTGCCAGAAGCCCGAAGCCCAGACTAGCGGGAGTCTACGAGCAGTACTTC; CDR3aa: CARSPKPRLAGVYEQYF
j_gene: TRBJ1-1; abundance: few; d_gene: -; len: 12; v_gene: TRBV2; CDR3nt: TGTGCCAGCAGATCGGAACAGGGAGAAGCTTTCTTT; CDR3aa: CASRSEQGEAFF
j_gene: TRBJ2-7; abundance: many; d_gene: TRBD2; len: 16; v_gene: TRBV28; CDR3nt: TGTGCCAGCAGTTTTGCGGCGGGAGCCAGCTCCTACGAGCAGTACTTC; CDR3aa: CASSFAAGASSYEQYF
j_gene: TRBJ1-2; abundance: few; d_gene: TRBD1; len: 14; v_gene: TRBV29-1; CDR3nt: TGCAGCGTTGAGTTTAGACAGGGTAACTATGGCTACACCTTC; CDR3aa: CSVEFRQGNYGYTF
j_gene: TRBJ2-7; abundance: few; d_gene: TRBD1; len: 17; v_gene: TRBV28; CDR3nt: TGTGCCAGCAGTACACCCCGGGCAGGGGGCGACTCCTACGAGCAGTACTTC; CDR3aa: CASSTPRAGGDSYEQYF
j_gene: TRBJ2-1; abundance: -; d_gene: TRBD2; len: 15; v_gene: TRBV7-3; CDR3nt: TGTGCCAGCAGCCCAGCGGGAGGGCCTTACAATGAGCAGTTCTTC; CDR3aa: CASSPAGGPYNEQFF
j_gene: TRBJ1-1; abundance: -; d_gene: TRBD1; len: 17; v_gene: TRBV2; CDR3nt: TGTGCCAGCAGTACACCGGGACAGGTCGCCCTGAACACTGAAGCTTTCTTT; CDR3aa: CASSTPGQVALNTEAFF
j_gene: TRBJ2-7; abundance: -; d_gene: TRBD2; len: 21; v_gene: TRBV3-1/TRBV3-2; CDR3nt: TGTGCCAGCAGCCAAAAGAGCCCGGCGAATTCCACTAGCGGAGCGTCCTACGAGCAGTACTTC; CDR3aa: CASSQKSPANSTSGASYEQYF
j_gene: TRBJ2-7; abundance: -; d_gene: -; len: 13; v_gene: TRBV7-9; CDR3nt: TGTGCCAGCAGCTTCCACAGAAACTACGAGCAGTACTTC; CDR3aa: CASSFHRNYEQYF
j_gene: TRBJ1-2; abundance: few; d_gene: -; len: 15; v_gene: TRBV7-2; CDR3nt: TGTGCCAGCAGCTCCCCTCTTGACAGGCTTGGTCGCTACACCTTC; CDR3aa: CASSSPLDRLGRYTF
j_gene: TRBJ1-4; abundance: -; d_gene: -; len: 15; v_gene: TRBV28; CDR3nt: TGTGCCTCCCACCGGGATCCTACGGCGGGTGAAAAACTGTTTTTT; CDR3aa: CASHRDPTAGEKLFF
j_gene: TRBJ1-2; abundance: -; d_gene: -; len: 21; v_gene: TRBV13; CDR3nt: TGTGCCAGCAGCTTAGGCCGTTTCGGGACGACAGGTAGAACAGCTGGCTATGGCTACACCTTC; CDR3aa: CASSLGRFGTTGRTAGYGYTF
j_gene: TRBJ2-7; abundance: -; d_gene: -; len: 15; v_gene: TRBV15; CDR3nt: TGTGCCACCAGCAGAGATGGGAGGCAGGCCTACGAGCAGTACTTC; CDR3aa: CATSRDGRQAYEQYF
j_gene: TRBJ1-2; abundance: -; d_gene: TRBD1; len: 13; v_gene: TRBV7-9; CDR3nt: TGTGCCAGCAGCGAGGGACAGGCTTATGGCTACACCTTC; CDR3aa: CASSEGQAYGYTF